The 24 T cell receptor beta chains listed next were all sequenced from one sample in a study of cytomegalovirus exposure and HLA in healthy donors. This PCR relied on a set of 60 Vbeta primers and 13 Jbeta primers. TCRdb keeps only in-frame clones here, not all; method: immunoSEQ multiplex PCR. The sample contains some 150,000 clones, roughly 80% of which appear only once. Sequencing was performed on PBMCs. The receptors were sampled from a man between 25 and 39 years old in good health and CMV-seropositive.

The chain uses TRBV14 and TRBJ2-7; D is ambiguous. The CDR3 covers 15 residues. CDR1 and CDR2 (germline): SGHDN, FVKESK. Trimming removed 0 bases at V and 3 bases at J, with 12 bases between. CDR3 sequence: CASSQDKVLDYEQYF. CDR3 nucleotides: TGTGCCAGCAGCCAAGATAAGGTCCTAGACTACGAGCAGTACTTC.

The J gene is TRBJ2-5, the V gene TRBV9; D is perhaps TRBD2 (6 bases). This CDR3 has 13 residues. The germline gives CDR1 SGDLS, CDR2 YYNGEE. V lost 0 bases, J lost 9 bases, and 12 bases lay in between. The CDR3 here is CASSVGTIGAQYF. Here the CDR3 DNA reads TGTGCCAGCAGCGTAGGGACTATCGGTGCCCAGTACTTC.

The chain has TRBV25-1 and TRBJ2-4; 7 bases line up with TRBD1. The CDR3 is 13 amino acids. The V gene's germline CDR1 is MGHDK and CDR2 SYGVNS. The V and J ends lost 4 bases and 12 bases, in that order; junction bases with no gene match: 9. CDR3 sequence reads: CASSGQVGDSQYF. For the CDR3, the DNA is TGTGCCAGCAGTGGACAGGTCGGGGACAGTCAGTACTTC.

This chain connects TRBV12-5 to TRBJ2-1; D ambiguous. V shed 3 bases and J shed 3 bases, with 3 bases lying between them. The CDR3 extends over 12 amino acids. Germline V gene data show CDR1 as LGHNT and CDR2 as FRNRAP. CDR3 in amino acids: CASGFGYNEQFF. DNA of the CDR3: TGTGCTAGTGGTTTCGGCTACAATGAGCAGTTCTTC.

This clone was observed a few times. The chain carries TRBV4-2 and TRBJ2-6, with D uncertain. Germline CDR1 and CDR2: LGHNA and YNFKEQ. The CDR3 is 16 residues long. V dropped 1 base and J dropped 1 base, with 8 bases sitting between them. CDR3: CASSQASTSGANVLTF. In nucleotides, the CDR3 is TGTGCCAGCAGCCAAGCCTCTACGTCTGGGGCCAACGTCCTGACTTTC.

This chain connects TRBV7-8 to TRBJ2-2; no clear D. The CDR3 contains 14 residues. The germline gives CDR1 SGHVS, CDR2 FQNEAQ. With 6 bases removed from V and 5 bases from J, the gap between germline ends came to 13 bases. The CDR3 sequence: CASSPWALTGELFF. CDR3 in DNA: TGTGCCAGCAGTCCCTGGGCCTTAACCGGGGAGCTGTTTTTT.

The chain couples TRBV4-1 to TRBJ1-4; 7 bases are a match to TRBD1. The CDR3 runs to 18 residues. V lost 4 bases and J lost 1; bases outside the gene matches: 12. Looked up from germline, CDR1 is MGHRA and CDR2 is YSYEKL. The DNA for the CDR3 is TGCGCCAGCAGCCCCGGCGGACAGGCTATAGTAACTAATGAAAAACTGTTTTTT. Protein: CASSPGGQAIVTNEKLFF.

The chain carries TRBV7-9 and TRBJ2-2; 8 nucleotides align to TRBD2. Germline loops: CDR1 SEHNR, CDR2 FQNEAQ (reference sequence). V lost 5 bases to trimming and J lost 4 bases; unmatched junction nucleotides: 6. The CDR3 extends over 15 amino acids. CDR3 DNA sequence: TGTGCCAGCAGCCAGCGGGAGTCGGGCACCGGGGAGCTGTTTTTT. Translated, it gives CASSQRESGTGELFF.

This rearrangement joins TRBV28 to TRBJ2-3, with D perhaps matching TRBD2 (6 bases). V was clipped by 10 bases and J by 5 bases, with 22 bases between them. CDR1 and CDR2 from the germline V gene are MDHEN and SYDVKM. The CDR3 is 15 residues long. The CDR3 nucleotides are TGTGCCACCACCTCCAGGACTACCTTCGGAGATACGCAGTATTTT. It specifies CATTSRTTFGDTQYF.

This chain uses TRBV6-4 with TRBJ1-1, with unresolved D. Trimming took 2 bases from V and 1 from J, leaving 5 bases between them. The germline CDR1 and CDR2 sequences are MRHNA and SNTAGT. CDR3 length: 13 amino acids. In nucleotides, the CDR3 is TGTGCCAGCAGTGACGGAGAGAACACTGAAGCTTTCTTT. Translation: CASSDGENTEAFF.

The rearrangement links TRBV2 to TRBJ2-5; D is unclear. The better agreement between TRBJ2-7 and the DNA end casts doubt on the J call. The V gene's germline CDR1 is SNHLY and CDR2 FYNNEI. This CDR3 comprises 13 residues. The CDR3 reads CASNGRRDYEQYF. Written as DNA, the CDR3 is TGTGCCAGCAATGGGCGAAGGGACTACGAGCAGTACTTC.

CDR3 region: CASTRGRWEDEQYF. The CDR3 DNA follows: TGTGCCAGCACCAGAGGTCGGTGGGAGGACGAGCAGTACTTC. This chain connects TRBV6-5 to TRBJ2-7, with D possibly matching TRBD2 (6 bases). The germline V gene encodes CDR1 MNHEY and CDR2 SVGAGI. Trimming removed 7 bases at V and 5 bases at J, with 18 bases between. The CDR3 extends over 14 amino acids.

A note on this clone: Sequence at one end of the junction differs from germline and may be a read error. The gene calls are TRBV5-1 and TRBJ1-2, with D maybe TRBD1 (6 bases). Germline values: CDR1 SGHRS, CDR2 YFSETQ. The CDR3 has 13 residues. The CDR3 region has the DNA TGCGCCAGCAGCGACGGACAGAGCTATGTCTACACCTTC. It encodes CASSDGQSYVYTF.

The chain uses TRBV14 and TRBJ1-6, with D unclear. The CDR3 covers 11 residues. CDR1 and CDR2 (germline): SGHDN, FVKESK. V was cut by 6 bases and J by 8 bases, with 5 bases left in between. The CDR3 region has the DNA TGTGCCAGCAGGGAGTATTCACCCCTCCACTTT. Its translation is CASREYSPLHF. Full variable domain (missing parts from reference TRBV14 and TRBJ1-6): EAGVTQFPSHSVIEKGQTVTLRCDPISGHDNLYWYRRVMGKEIKFLLHFVKESKQDESGMPNNRFLAERTGGTYSTLKVQPAELEDSGVYFCASREYSPLHFGNGTRLTVT.

V is TRBV7-9 and J is TRBJ2-3; no reliable D call. The CDR3 extends over 16 amino acids. The germline V gene has CDR1 SEHNR and CDR2 FQNEAQ (reference sequence). The V end lost 1 base, the J end lost 2 bases, and 13 bases lay between the germline ends. The CDR3 DNA follows: TGTGCCAGCAGCTTAGATCCTTACTCCATCACAGATACGCAGTATTTT. Translated: CASSLDPYSITDTQYF.

The rearrangement links TRBV28 to TRBJ2-3; perhaps TRBD1 as D (5 bases). Germline V lookup: CDR1 MDHEN, CDR2 SYDVKM. The CDR3 has 15 amino acids. Trimming took off 5 bases at V and 0 bases at J, with 12 bases between the two ends. CDR3 in amino acids: CASSLRTFSTDTQYF. CDR3 nucleotides: TGTGCCAGCAGTCTGCGGACATTTAGCACAGATACGCAGTATTTT.

The V and J genes are TRBV19 and TRBJ1-5, with D tentatively TRBD1 (6 bases). V was clipped by 3 bases and J by 3 bases, with 18 bases between them. Germline V gene sequence: CDR1 LNHDA, CDR2 SQIVND (reference sequence). The CDR3 extends over 17 amino acids. CDR3 DNA sequence: TGTGCCAGTAGTATGGGGCCCCACAGGGACCCCAATCAGCCCCAGCATTTT. Translating it yields CASSMGPHRDPNQPQHF.

The J gene is TRBJ2-1, the V gene TRBV4-1, with TRBD2 matching 7 bases. The germline V gene has CDR1 MGHRA and CDR2 YSYEKL. Unmatched junction bases numbered 1, after V lost 1 base and J lost 10 bases. The CDR3 sequence is 12 residues long. This CDR3 reads CASSQVRGEQFF. The DNA for the CDR3 is TGCGCCAGCAGCCAAGTGCGGGGGGAGCAGTTCTTC.

DNA of the CDR3: TGTGCCAGCAGCTTAGGAACAGGGGGCACTTATGGCTACACCTTC. Translation gives CASSLGTGGTYGYTF. This sequence joins TRBV7-2 and TRBJ1-2; 9 positions match TRBD1. Germline CDR1 and CDR2: SGHTA and FQGNSA. The CDR3 covers 15 residues. V dropped 1 base and J dropped 5; count of bases not matched to a gene: 5.

The V and J genes are TRBV2 and TRBJ2-2, with 9 bases identical to TRBD1. CDR1 and CDR2 (germline): SNHLY, FYNNEI. The CDR3 runs to 15 residues. Unmatched junction bases numbered 10, after V lost 5 bases and J lost 9 bases. CDR3 DNA: TGTGCCAGCAGTTCGACAGGGGGTTCAGTACGGGAGCTGTTTTTT. It codes for CASSSTGGSVRELFF.

The table lists this clone with a few counts. The V and J genes are TRBV5-8 and TRBJ2-3, with TRBD2 identical over 14 bases. J was trimmed by 4 bases and V by 3 bases; bases with no gene match: 7. The CDR3 sequence is 17 residues long. Germline V CDR1 and CDR2: SGHTS, YDEGEE. CDR3 region: CASSSLGLAGVADTQYF. The CDR3 DNA reads TGTGCCAGCAGCTCCTTGGGACTAGCGGGGGTGGCAGATACGCAGTATTTT.

The chain employs TRBV27 and TRBJ2-3; 11 nucleotides line up with TRBD2. CDR3 length equals 17 residues. The germline CDR1 and CDR2 sequences are MNHEY and SMNVEV (reference sequence). The trim removed 3 bases at V and 0 bases at J, leaving 5 bases unmatched. The CDR3 loop reads CASSFSRTSGSTDTQYF. CDR3 nucleotide sequence: TGTGCCAGCAGTTTTTCCCGGACTAGCGGGAGCACAGATACGCAGTATTTT.

V is TRBV14 and J is TRBJ1-2; possible D gene TRBD1, 5 bases. The germline V gene has CDR1 SGHDN and CDR2 FVKESK. The CDR3 length is 16 residues. V gave up 1 base and J gave up 4 bases, with 16 bases separating them. The CDR3 here is CASSQGGVGTPYGYTF. CDR3 bases: TGTGCCAGCAGCCAAGGCGGGGTCGGGACTCCCTATGGCTACACCTTC.

This chain links TRBV5-6 with TRBJ1-5; D unresolved. V lost 0 bases to trimming and J lost 0 bases, with 10 bases between them. This CDR3 comprises 16 residues. Germline CDR1 and CDR2: SGHDT and YYEEEE. CDR3 nucleotide sequence: TGTGCCAGCAGCTTGGGATGGCAGGCTAGCAATCAGCCCCAGCATTTT. Translating it yields CASSLGWQASNQPQHF.